These 28 T cell receptor beta chains were all obtained from the same sample, sequenced in a study of monozygotic twins with cystic fibrosis. This table comes from immunoSEQ multiplex PCR, and its TCRdb copy is limited to in-frame clones, with some not included. The table shows 34,000 or so clones, with approximately 90% occurring only once. What was sequenced was blood. These receptors were collected from a boy aged 2-15 years with cystic fibrosis.

CDR3 residues: CASSQYAGRGGGALTDTQYF. In nucleotides, the CDR3 is TGCGCCAGCAGCCAATATGCAGGTAGGGGCGGGGGGGCCTTAACAGATACGCAGTATTTT. This rearrangement joins TRBV4-1 to TRBJ2-3; 9 bases fit TRBD2. The ends lost 2 bases at V and 3 bases at J; junction bases unmatched: 18. The CDR3 spans 20 residues. Per germline, CDR1 MGHRA and CDR2 YSYEKL.

The chain is built from TRBV5-1 and TRBJ2-7; 7 bases are a match to TRBD1. With V trimmed by 0 bases and J by 2 bases, 8 bases remained unmatched. The CDR3 consists of 16 residues. Germline CDR1 and CDR2: SGHRS and YFSETQ. CDR3 sequence reads: CASSLAEWGTAYEQYF. Written as DNA, the CDR3 is TGCGCCAGCAGCTTGGCCGAATGGGGGACAGCCTACGAGCAGTACTTC.

The chain links TRBV19 to TRBJ2-7, with 10 bases lining up with TRBD2. The CDR3 consists of 13 residues. With V trimmed by 5 bases and J by 4 bases, 2 bases remained unmatched. The V gene's germline CDR1 is LNHDA and CDR2 SQIVND (reference sequence). The CDR3 here is CASSYSGGYEQYF. The CDR3 coding sequence is TGTGCCAGTAGTTATAGCGGGGGGTACGAGCAGTACTTC.

The chain combines TRBV11-3 with TRBJ2-5, with 9 bases matching TRBD2. Unmatched junction bases numbered 10, after V lost 5 bases and J lost 3 bases. Germline-derived CDR1 and CDR2 are SGHNT and YENEEA. The CDR3 is made up of 16 amino acids. CDR3 amino acids: CASSLRRGGGKETQYF. The CDR3 DNA reads TGTGCCAGCAGCCTAAGGCGGGGGGGCGGGAAAGAGACCCAGTACTTC.

This clone has just a few counts. This chain uses TRBV19 with TRBJ1-1; D gene ambiguous. CDR1 and CDR2 from the germline V gene are LNHDA and SQIVND (reference sequence). Trimming took 2 bases from V and 1 from J, leaving 5 bases between them. The CDR3 loop spans 13 amino acids. The DNA for the CDR3 is TGTGCCAGTAGTATAATAGGGAACACTGAAGCTTTCTTT. Amino acid sequence: CASSIIGNTEAFF.

This rearrangement joins TRBV7-2 to TRBJ2-7; possibly TRBD2 for D (6 bases). CDR1 and CDR2 (germline): SGHTA, FQGNSA. This CDR3 contains 14 residues. V was clipped by 5 bases and J by 0 bases, with 11 bases between them. CDR3 DNA: TGTGCCAGCAGCAGTAGCGGAAGCTCCTACGAGCAGTACTTC. Translation: CASSSSGSSYEQYF.

The gene calls are TRBV6-5 and TRBJ1-6; D remains ambiguous. The CDR3 sequence is 15 residues long. Trimming took off 0 bases at V and 10 bases at J, with 13 bases between the two ends. Per germline, CDR1 MNHEY and CDR2 SVGAGI. This CDR3 is CASSYSLGLGSPLHF. CDR3 DNA: TGTGCCAGCAGTTACTCGTTGGGCCTCGGGTCACCCCTCCACTTT.

J is TRBJ1-5 and V is TRBV9; D unresolved. Trimming took off 4 bases at V and 0 bases at J, with 5 bases between the two ends. From germline, CDR1 is SGDLS and CDR2 YYNGEE. The CDR3 runs to 13 residues. The CDR3 sequence is CASSLLSNQPQHF. Written as DNA, the CDR3 is TGTGCCAGCAGCCTCCTTAGCAATCAGCCCCAGCATTTT.

Here the CDR3 reads CASSYSSSEAFF. In DNA form, the CDR3 reads TGTGCCAGCAGTTACTCCAGCTCCGAAGCTTTCTTT. The genes are TRBV6-6 and TRBJ1-1; D is ambiguous. From germline, CDR1 is MNHNY and CDR2 SVGAGI (reference sequence). V shed 0 bases and J shed 8 bases, with 7 bases lying between them. This CDR3 spans 12 amino acids.

CDR3 nucleotide sequence: TGTGCCAGCAGTTTGACTGAGCTTGACTACGAGCAGTACTTC. As protein: CASSLTELDYEQYF. This chain links TRBV27 with TRBJ2-7; D is uncertain. CDR3 length equals 14 residues. Germline V gives CDR1 MNHEY, CDR2 SMNVEV (reference sequence). The V end lost 3 bases, the J end lost 3 bases, and 12 bases lay between the germline ends.

The chain carries TRBV5-1 and TRBJ1-1; a possible D gene is TRBD1 (6 bases). CDR1 and CDR2 (germline): SGHRS, YFSETQ. V dropped 2 bases and J dropped 1 base, with 9 bases sitting between them. CDR3 length: 14 amino acids. The CDR3 here is CASSFGGANTEAFF. In DNA, the CDR3 is TGCGCCAGCAGCTTTGGGGGCGCGAACACTGAAGCTTTCTTT.

The chain has TRBV5-1 and TRBJ2-1, with 10 nucleotides matching TRBD2. The CDR3 covers 14 residues. V trimming: 4 bases; J trimming: 8 bases; junction bases outside the gene matches: 6. Germline-derived CDR1 and CDR2 are SGHRS and YFSETQ. Here the CDR3 DNA reads TGCGCCAGCAGCGTCCTAGCGGGGGCTGATGAGCAGTTCTTC. Translating it yields CASSVLAGADEQFF.

The chain uses TRBV7-6 and TRBJ2-3; possibly TRBD1 or TRBD2 for D (6 bases each). The V and J ends lost 2 bases and 3 bases respectively, with 12 bases between them. Germline-derived CDR1 and CDR2 are SGHVS and FNYEAQ. The CDR3 length is 15 residues. The CDR3 loop is CASSLIGGETDTQYF. CDR3 nucleotide sequence: TGTGCCAGCAGCTTAATCGGGGGCGAGACAGATACGCAGTATTTT.

The rearrangement links TRBV5-4 to TRBJ1-1, with 7 nucleotides matching TRBD1. Trimming cost V 4 bases and J 7 bases; bases outside gene matches: 16. The CDR3 spans 16 residues. The germline V gene encodes CDR1 SGHNT and CDR2 YYREEE (reference sequence). The CDR3 sequence is CASSGTRTGGRFEAFF. In nucleotides, the CDR3 is TGTGCCAGCAGCGGCACGAGGACAGGCGGACGTTTTGAAGCTTTCTTT.

The chain has TRBV19 and TRBJ2-5; D possibly matches TRBD1 or TRBD2 (6 bases each). The V gene lost 0 bases and the J gene lost 6 bases, with 17 bases spanning the gap. The CDR3 runs 16 residues. CDR1 LNHDA and CDR2 SQIVND come from the germline V gene (reference sequence). The CDR3 sequence: CASSIDGGGVGKTQYF. Here the CDR3 DNA reads TGTGCCAGTAGTATAGATGGGGGCGGGGTTGGAAAGACCCAGTACTTC.

The chain recombines TRBV9 with TRBJ1-1; TRBD1 matches at 10 bases. Trimming removed 2 bases from V and 7 bases from J; junction bases left unmatched: 5. This CDR3 has 14 amino acids. CDR1 is SGDLS and CDR2 is YYNGEE in the germline V gene. CDR3 sequence (DNA): TGTGCCAGCAGCGTCGGGACAGGGGACGGTGAAGCTTTCTTT. Its translation: CASSVGTGDGEAFF.

V usage is TRBV7-2 and J usage is TRBJ1-2; D perhaps matches TRBD1 (5 bases). V lost 1 base to trimming and J lost 5 bases, with 11 bases between them. The CDR3 sequence is 14 residues long. From germline, CDR1 is SGHTA and CDR2 FQGNSA. In DNA form, the CDR3 reads TGTGCCAGCAGCTTAGGGGGGTCCGGTTATGGCTACACCTTC. Residues: CASSLGGSGYGYTF.

The rearrangement joins TRBV5-4 to TRBJ1-1, with TRBD1 matching 9 bases. Trimming removed 3 bases from V and 1 base from J; junction bases left unmatched: 1. The CDR3 runs to 14 residues. Germline V gene sequence: CDR1 SGHNT, CDR2 YYREEE (reference sequence). The CDR3 bases are TGTGCCAGCAGCTCGGGACAGGGGAACACTGAAGCTTTCTTT. This codes for CASSSGQGNTEAFF.

The V and J genes are TRBV7-2 and TRBJ2-7, with D tentatively TRBD1 (5 bases). V was trimmed by 5 bases and J by 0 bases, leaving 11 bases between them. The CDR3 contains 14 residues. The V gene's germline CDR1 is SGHTA and CDR2 FQGNSA. The CDR3 DNA sequence: TGTGCCAGCAGCAGGGGTCATTCCTCCTACGAGCAGTACTTC. It is translated as CASSRGHSSYEQYF.

This sequence joins TRBV14 and TRBJ2-2, with D perhaps TRBD1 (5 bases). The CDR3 is made up of 16 amino acids. Deletions cut 3 bases from V and 1 base from J, with 12 bases between. Looked up from germline, CDR1 is SGHDN and CDR2 is FVKESK. CDR3 in DNA: TGTGCCAGCAGCCAGATTTTCGACAGGAACACCGGGGAGCTGTTTTTT. Amino acids: CASSQIFDRNTGELFF.

The chain links TRBV9 to TRBJ1-6; perhaps TRBD1 as D (5 bases). V was shortened by 3 bases and J by 8 bases, with 12 bases between the two germline ends. The germline V gene has CDR1 SGDLS and CDR2 YYNGEE. The CDR3 totals 14 residues. CDR3 nucleotides: TGTGCCAGCAGCGGCGTAGGGGTTTATTCACCCCTCCACTTT. Protein sequence: CASSGVGVYSPLHF.

This rearrangement joins TRBV7-3 to TRBJ2-3; 13 positions match TRBD2. Germline V gene lookup returns CDR1 SGHTA and CDR2 FQGTGA. J lost 4 bases, V lost 4 bases, and 5 bases had no gene match. CDR3 length equals 16 residues. CDR3 protein: CASSSTSGGASDTQYF. In DNA form, the CDR3 reads TGTGCCAGCAGCTCCACTAGCGGGGGGGCTTCAGATACGCAGTATTTT.

This chain uses TRBV18 with TRBJ1-5, with D possibly being TRBD1 (5 bases). Germline lookup yields CDR1 KGHSH and CDR2 LQKENI. Trimming left V 1 base short and J 7 bases short, with 17 bases between. The CDR3 sequence is 16 residues long. CDR3 amino acids: CASSPRTGGEDQPQHF. The CDR3 DNA sequence: TGTGCCAGCTCACCACGTACTGGGGGGGAGGACCAGCCCCAGCATTTT.

This clone has only a few counts. The chain links TRBV19 to TRBJ1-5; the match to TRBD1 covers 8 bases. Germline CDR1 reads LNHDA; CDR2 reads SQIVND (reference sequence). This CDR3 spans 14 amino acids. The V gene end was trimmed by 6 bases and the J gene end by 4 bases; junction bases not matched to a gene: 5. In DNA, the CDR3 is TGTGCCAGTAGATATGACAGGGGTAATCAGCCCCAGCATTTT. Its protein is CASRYDRGNQPQHF.

This chain links TRBV29-1 with TRBJ2-2; tentatively, D is TRBD2 (6 bases). This CDR3 has 16 amino acids. CDR1 and CDR2 (germline): SQVTM, ANQGSEA. V was trimmed by 6 bases and J by 3 bases, leaving 20 bases between them. The CDR3 nucleotides are TGCAGCGTCGTGCCAGCTACGGAGGGTCACACCGGGGAGCTGTTTTTT. Its translation is CSVVPATEGHTGELFF.

This chain joins TRBV29-1 and TRBJ1-1; D is uncertain. The V end was cut by 4 bases, the J end by 5 bases, with 5 bases between. Germline V gene lookup returns CDR1 SQVTM and CDR2 ANQGSEA. The CDR3 is made up of 10 amino acids. This CDR3 is CSVVGTEAFF. DNA of the CDR3: TGCAGCGTTGTGGGGACTGAAGCTTTCTTT.

This chain uses TRBV5-6 with TRBJ2-3; D gene uncertain. V was pared by 7 bases and J by 2 bases, with 11 bases between. Germline V lookup: CDR1 SGHDT, CDR2 YYEEEE. There are 13 residues in the CDR3. The CDR3, as DNA: TGTGCCAGCTCGAGGTCCCCCACAGATACGCAGTATTTT. Amino acids: CASSRSPTDTQYF.

V usage is TRBV7-8 and J usage is TRBJ1-2, with 7 positions matching TRBD1. The germline V gene encodes CDR1 SGHVS and CDR2 FQNEAQ. The CDR3 runs 14 residues. The V and J ends lost 5 bases and 5 bases, in that order; junction bases with no gene match: 8. CDR3 residues: CASSPGTADYGYTF. The CDR3 DNA follows: TGTGCCAGCAGCCCAGGGACAGCCGATTATGGCTACACCTTC.